The source of this T cell receptor (beta chain) is a study of blood T cell repertoires in COVID-19. Using immunoSEQ multiplex PCR, the repertoire was profiled, and TCRdb retains in-frame clones only, with some absent. The table shows some 340,000 clones, with 75% to 90% occurring only once. Germline V gene lookup returns CDR1 SGHRS and CDR2 YFSETQ. CDR3 length: 14 residues. J lost 1 base, V lost 5 bases, and 0 bases had no gene match. J is TRBJ2-2 and V is TRBV5-1; 9 bases fit TRBD2. The sample comprised PBMCs or T cells enriched from blood (not recorded which). This sequence was found in a woman aged 45-60 years who had recovered from COVID-19. Here the CDR3 reads CASRLAGNTGELFF. The CDR3 bases are TGCGCCAGCAGACTAGCGGGGAACACCGGGGAGCTGTTTTTT.